Below, 24 T cell receptor beta chains from the same sample are listed, as sequenced in a study of cytomegalovirus exposure and HLA in healthy donors. Assay: immunoSEQ multiplex PCR; the TCRdb copy retains only in-frame clones and omits some. The sample includes more than 110,000 clones, roughly nine tenths of them seen just once. Sequenced material: PBMCs. Receptors originate from a man between 18 and 29 years old in good health and CMV-seronegative.

This clone was found a few times. This chain joins TRBV7-8 and TRBJ1-1; D uncertain. The CDR3 is made up of 14 amino acids. In germline, CDR1 is SGHVS, CDR2 FQNEAQ. Trimming pared 0 bases from V and 0 bases from J, leaving 5 bases between. CDR3 nucleotide sequence: TGTGCCAGCAGCTTAGCGACACTGAACACTGAAGCTTTCTTT. The encoded protein is CASSLATLNTEAFF.

The chain couples TRBV30 to TRBJ2-3; 10 nucleotides match TRBD2. Germline values: CDR1 GTSNPN, CDR2 SVGIG (reference sequence). With 3 bases clipped from V and 3 bases from J, the junction kept 9 bases outside the gene matches. The CDR3 totals 16 residues. This chain's CDR3 is CAWSLGLAFGTDTQYF. Written as DNA, the CDR3 is TGTGCCTGGAGCTTGGGACTAGCGTTTGGTACAGATACGCAGTATTTT.

The chain employs TRBV28 and TRBJ2-7; 7 bases line up with TRBD2. The CDR3 contains 19 residues. Per the germline V gene, CDR1 is MDHEN and CDR2 is SYDVKM. V lost 7 bases, J lost 7 bases, and 28 bases stayed unmatched. The CDR3 is CASTPGRTQLARRPWEQYF. CDR3 bases: TGTGCCAGCACCCCGGGGAGGACCCAACTAGCGAGACGCCCCTGGGAGCAGTACTTC.

The V gene is TRBV13, the J gene TRBJ2-7, with 7 bases aligning to TRBD2. Germline CDR1 reads PRHDT; CDR2 reads FYEKMQ (reference sequence). The CDR3 is 13 residues long. V lost 5 bases to trimming and J lost 1 base; unmatched junction nucleotides: 2. The CDR3 DNA follows: TGTGCCAGCAGCCTGCGGGGGTCCTACGAGCAGTACTTC. Its translation: CASSLRGSYEQYF. The full variable domain, with the rest looked up from reference TRBV13 and TRBJ2-7, is AAGVIQSPRHLIKEKRETATLKCYPIPRHDTVYWYQQGPGQDPQFLISFYEKMQSDKGSIPDRFSAQQFSDYHSELNMSSLELGDSALYFCASSLRGSYEQYFGPGTRLTVT.

The J gene is TRBJ2-4, the V gene TRBV10-1; D is possibly TRBD1 (5 bases). Trimming took off 0 bases at V and 0 bases at J, with 9 bases between the two ends. From germline, CDR1 is WNHNN and CDR2 SYGVQD (reference sequence). CDR3 size: 16 residues. The CDR3 sequence is CASSESGQVAKNIQYF. The CDR3 DNA sequence: TGCGCCAGCAGTGAGTCAGGACAAGTAGCCAAAAACATTCAGTACTTC.

V and J are TRBV9 and TRBJ2-7; TRBD2 is a possible D gene (6 bases). This CDR3 is 15 amino acids long. Germline V gene data show CDR1 as SGDLS and CDR2 as YYNGEE. The V gene lost 2 bases and the J gene lost 7 bases, with 19 bases spanning the gap. The chain's CDR3 is CASSVDGTPGREQYF. The CDR3 coding sequence is TGTGCCAGCAGCGTCGACGGGACTCCAGGGAGGGAGCAGTACTTC.

The CDR3 protein is CASSVRGPDNEQFF. The CDR3 bases are TGTGCCAGCAGTGTAAGGGGGCCTGACAATGAGCAGTTCTTC. The chain employs TRBV2 and TRBJ2-1, with TRBD1 identical over 7 bases. CDR1 and CDR2 (germline): SNHLY, FYNNEI. The trim removed 4 bases at V and 5 bases at J, leaving 5 bases unmatched. The CDR3 totals 14 residues.

The chain uses TRBV28 and TRBJ1-1; a possible D gene is TRBD1 (5 bases). The CDR3 sequence is 14 residues long. Trimming took off 2 bases at V and 4 bases at J, with 11 bases between the two ends. CDR1 and CDR2 from the germline V gene are MDHEN and SYDVKM. The chain's CDR3 is CASSLGGEFTEAFF. The CDR3 bases are TGTGCCAGCAGTTTAGGGGGGGAGTTCACTGAAGCTTTCTTT.

This chain connects TRBV29-1 to TRBJ2-1; D remains unclear. V dropped 5 bases and J dropped 2 bases, with 7 bases sitting between them. The CDR3 runs 12 residues. From germline, CDR1 is SQVTM and CDR2 ANQGSEA. The CDR3, as DNA: TGCAGCGTTAGAATAGCCTACAATGAGCAGTTCTTC. It yields the protein CSVRIAYNEQFF.

This clone was observed a few times. The chain has TRBV2 and TRBJ1-6; 7 bases are a match to TRBD1. Germline V gives CDR1 SNHLY, CDR2 FYNNEI. This CDR3 has 14 amino acids. The junction had 5 bases not matched to a gene; V was cut back by 6 bases and J by 6 bases. The CDR3 DNA is TGTGCCAGCAGACCGGGACAGACTAATTCACCCCTCCACTTT. Protein product: CASRPGQTNSPLHF.

The rearrangement links TRBV7-2 to TRBJ2-3; no clear D. The CDR3 has 14 amino acids. Trimming shortened V by 5 bases and J by 3 bases, and 12 bases separated the two germline ends. Germline assignment: CDR1 SGHTA and CDR2 FQGNSA. Here the CDR3 reads CASSQAISTDTQYF. For the CDR3, the DNA is TGTGCCAGCAGCCAAGCGATAAGTACAGATACGCAGTATTTT. The full variable domain, its missing parts supplied by reference TRBV7-2 and TRBJ2-3, is GAGVSQSPSNKVTEKGKDVELRCDPISGHTALYWYRQSLGQGLEFLIYFQGNSAPDKSGLPSDRFSAERTGGSVSTLTIQRTQQEDSAVYLCASSQAISTDTQYFGPGTRLTVL.

The V and J genes are TRBV7-9 and TRBJ2-7; TRBD1 matches 10 bases. J was trimmed by 4 bases and V by 1 base; bases with no gene match: 4. The germline CDR1 and CDR2 sequences are SEHNR and FQNEAQ (reference sequence). The CDR3 totals 15 residues. The CDR3 nucleotides are TGTGCCAGCAGCTTAGTGGGACAGGGGCAATACGAGCAGTACTTC. Its protein product is CASSLVGQGQYEQYF.

V gene TRBV13 combines with J gene TRBJ2-2; D gene ambiguous. The CDR3 consists of 16 residues. Germline lookup yields CDR1 PRHDT and CDR2 FYEKMQ (reference sequence). The ends were cut back, 0 bases at V and 1 base at J, with 9 bases in the middle. The DNA for the CDR3 is TGTGCCAGCAGCTTAGGACAGATGAGGAACACCGGGGAGCTGTTTTTT. As protein: CASSLGQMRNTGELFF. Variable domain in full (rest from reference TRBV13 and TRBJ2-2): AAGVIQSPRHLIKEKRETATLKCYPIPRHDTVYWYQQGPGQDPQFLISFYEKMQSDKGSIPDRFSAQQFSDYHSELNMSSLELGDSALYFCASSLGQMRNTGELFFGEGSRLTVL.

The V gene is TRBV19, the J gene TRBJ2-3, with TRBD2 identical over 8 bases. The length of the CDR3 is 14 residues. The V and J ends lost 6 bases and 9 bases, in that order; junction bases with no gene match: 11. The V gene's germline CDR1 is LNHDA and CDR2 SQIVND (reference sequence). CDR3 region: CASRSSGSGGTQYF. Here the CDR3 DNA reads TGTGCCAGTAGATCGAGCGGGAGCGGCGGAACGCAGTATTTT.

The chain combines TRBV28 with TRBJ2-3; 10 nucleotides match TRBD1. Germline trimming cut 3 bases from V and 3 bases from J; bases unmatched to any gene: 3. The CDR3 runs 15 residues. Germline CDR1 reads MDHEN; CDR2 reads SYDVKM. CDR3 sequence reads: CASSFRGQGTDTQYF. The CDR3, as DNA: TGTGCCAGCAGTTTTCGGGGACAGGGGACAGATACGCAGTATTTT.

The V and J genes are TRBV5-4 and TRBJ2-7, with D possibly being TRBD2 (5 bases). The CDR3 covers 15 residues. The V gene's germline CDR1 is SGHNT and CDR2 YYREEE (reference sequence). Trimming left V 4 bases short and J 2 bases short, with 16 bases between. As DNA, the CDR3 is TGTGCCAGCAGCCAAGTTGGTGGGGAGACCTACGAGCAGTACTTC. Translated: CASSQVGGETYEQYF.

This chain connects TRBV5-1 to TRBJ2-7; 9 bases are shared with TRBD2. The CDR3 loop spans 14 amino acids. Unmatched junction bases numbered 10, after V lost 5 bases and J lost 7 bases. Germline CDR1 reads SGHRS; CDR2 reads YFSETQ. The CDR3 here is CASRLAGEALEQYF. The CDR3 nucleotides are TGCGCCAGCAGGTTAGCGGGAGAGGCCCTTGAGCAGTACTTC.

The V call is TRBV6-1, the J call TRBJ2-6; D not certain. The CDR3 runs to 15 residues. The germline gives CDR1 MNHNS, CDR2 SASEGT. Trimming cost V 2 bases and J 1 base, with 6 bases left between them. CDR3 bases: TGTGCCAGCAGTGAACAGGTATCTGGGGCCAACGTCCTGACTTTC. Translated: CASSEQVSGANVLTF.

This clone appeared a single time. J is TRBJ2-1 and V is TRBV16; TRBD1 agrees at 8 bases. From germline, CDR1 is KGHSY and CDR2 FQNENV. The V gene end was trimmed by 2 bases and the J gene end by 0 bases; junction bases not matched to a gene: 12. The CDR3 totals 19 residues. The CDR3: CASSQPKTGAKSSYNEQFF. In DNA form, the CDR3 reads TGTGCCAGCAGCCAACCTAAGACAGGGGCAAAGAGCTCCTACAATGAGCAGTTCTTC.

The chain couples TRBV19 to TRBJ1-1, with 8 nucleotides matching TRBD1. The CDR3 has 16 amino acids. From germline, CDR1 is LNHDA and CDR2 SQIVND (reference sequence). J gave up 5 bases and V 4 bases, and 12 bases lay outside the gene matches. The CDR3 nucleotides are TGTGCCAGTAGTACGTATAGGACAGGGTCCAGGACTGAAGCTTTCTTT. Its protein product is CASSTYRTGSRTEAFF.

The chain couples TRBV6-1 to TRBJ2-1, with 9 bases matching TRBD2. Germline CDR1 and CDR2: MNHNS and SASEGT. V shed 7 bases and J 4 bases; nucleotides not matched to a gene: 8. CDR3 length equals 15 residues. CDR3 in DNA: TGTGCCAGCAACCCTAGCGGGACTATTTACAATGAGCAGTTCTTC. This codes for CASNPSGTIYNEQFF.

The chain combines TRBV18 with TRBJ1-1, with unresolved D. V dropped 2 bases and J dropped 6 bases, with 10 bases sitting between them. The CDR3 length is 13 residues. CDR1 and CDR2 from the germline V gene are KGHSH and LQKENI. The CDR3 DNA sequence: TGTGCCAGCTCACCAAGTGCAGAAGCTGAAGCTTTCTTT. The encoded protein is CASSPSAEAEAFF.

Only a few counts were recorded for this clone. This chain links TRBV18 with TRBJ1-6, with 7 positions matching TRBD1. The CDR3 loop spans 16 amino acids. Trimming took 4 bases from V and 6 from J; bases not matched to a gene: 9. In germline, CDR1 is KGHSH, CDR2 LQKENI. CDR3 nucleotide sequence: TGTGCCAGCTCACTCACCATGGACAGGATTAATTCACCCCTCCACTTT. This codes for CASSLTMDRINSPLHF.

CDR3 DNA: TGTGCCAGCAGCTTAGAAGGGACAGGGTTATTCGAACTGTTTTTT. It specifies CASSLEGTGLFELFF. The chain carries TRBV7-8 and TRBJ1-4; 9 positions agree with TRBD1. Trimming took 1 base from V and 12 from J; bases not matched to a gene: 9. Per the germline V gene, CDR1 is SGHVS and CDR2 is FQNEAQ. This CDR3 region has 15 residues.